This T cell receptor (beta chain) was identified in a study of shared clonotypes between healthy human individuals. Per the authors' pipeline: In the immunoSEQ data, sequences were junction-only and lacked quality scores, so filtering differed. Clones were read by immunoSEQ multiplex PCR, and TCRdb kept only the in-frame ones, dropping some. That table is the source of V, J and clone size, and D and trimming were worked out from the DNA. The table lists around 2.5 million clones, approximately 93% of them singletons. The germline gives CDR1 SNHLY, CDR2 FYNNEI. CDR3 size: 15 residues. Deletions cut 7 bases from V and 0 bases from J, with 13 bases between.

The sample taken for sequencing was naive CD4+ T cells from PBMCs. As for subset: CD45RA+ positively selected. The genes are TRBV2 and TRBJ1-5; D not resolved. The TCR comes from a man aged 18 to 29 in good health. Some clones in this sample may be carry-over from other donors' samples. CDR3 DNA: TGTGCCAGCAAGCCTGGGCGCCATAGCAATCAGCCCCAGCATTTT. This encodes CASKPGRHSNQPQHF.